What follows describes a single TCR beta chain. This sample stems from a study of blood T cell repertoires in COVID-19. Study overall: Donors in the United States, Italy and Spain gave samples during acute or convalescent COVID-19. In each case, the material was cDNA or gDNA derived from T cells, B-cell-depleted T cells, or PBMCs.

Per the original data handling: Amplification with reference gene primers provided the estimates of nucleated cell counts. TCRdb keeps only in-frame clones here, not all; method: immunoSEQ multiplex PCR. V and J calls and clone size are those listed in that table; D and trimming were worked out from the DNA. The sample yields about 150,000 clones, 75% to 85% seen once. V dropped 0 bases and J dropped 1; count of bases not matched to a gene: 9. The CDR3 is made up of 18 amino acids. From germline, CDR1 is SGHRS and CDR2 YFSETQ. The sequence was collected from a man aged 60 to 69 with acute or convalescent COVID-19. The chain couples TRBV5-1 to TRBJ2-7; 11 bases line up with TRBD2. What was sequenced was peripheral blood. CDR3 in amino acids: CASSLEASGRLGSYEQYF. The CDR3 coding sequence is TGCGCCAGCAGCTTGGAGGCTAGCGGGAGGCTGGGGTCCTACGAGCAGTACTTC.